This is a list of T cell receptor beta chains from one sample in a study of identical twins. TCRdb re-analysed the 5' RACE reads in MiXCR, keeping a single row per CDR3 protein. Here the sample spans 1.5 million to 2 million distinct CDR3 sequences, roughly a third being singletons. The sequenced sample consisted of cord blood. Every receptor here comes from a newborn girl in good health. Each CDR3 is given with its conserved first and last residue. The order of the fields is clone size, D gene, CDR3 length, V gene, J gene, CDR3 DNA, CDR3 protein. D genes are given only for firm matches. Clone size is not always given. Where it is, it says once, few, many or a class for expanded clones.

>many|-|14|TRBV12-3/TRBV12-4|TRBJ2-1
TGTGCCAGCAGTTTCAGGACACGGGGCAATGAGCAGTTCTTC
CASSFRTRGNEQFF
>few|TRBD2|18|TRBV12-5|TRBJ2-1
TGTGCTAGTGGTCCGACTCGGGTAGCGGGGGGGTTGTACAATGAGCAGTTCTTC
CASGPTRVAGGLYNEQFF
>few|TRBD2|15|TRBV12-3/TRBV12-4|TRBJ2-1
TGTGCCAGCAGACAGACTAGCGGGAGGGCCAATGAGCAGTTCTTC
CASRQTSGRANEQFF
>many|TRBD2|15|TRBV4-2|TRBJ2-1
TGTGCCAGCAGCGCCGGGACTAGCCTTTACAATGAGCAGTTCTTC
CASSAGTSLYNEQFF
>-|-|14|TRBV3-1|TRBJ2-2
TGTGCCAGCAGCCAGGACTGGTACACCGGGGAGCTGTTTTTT
CASSQDWYTGELFF
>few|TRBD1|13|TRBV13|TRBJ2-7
TGTGCCAGCAGCCCTACAGGGGTACAGGAGCAGTACTTC
CASSPTGVQEQYF
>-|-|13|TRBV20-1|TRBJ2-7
TGCAGTGCTAGAGTTGACGGGGCGTACGAGCAGTACTTC
CSARVDGAYEQYF
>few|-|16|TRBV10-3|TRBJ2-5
TGTGCCATCAGTGAGTCGATGCCCCCAGTTCAAGAGACCCAGTACTTC
CAISESMPPVQETQYF
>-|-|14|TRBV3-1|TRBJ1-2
TGTGCCAGCAGCCAGCATCAGGGGAGGGGTGGCTACACCTTC
CASSQHQGRGGYTF
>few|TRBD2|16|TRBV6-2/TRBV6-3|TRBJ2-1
TGTGCCAGCAGTTACGGGGGACTAGCGGGAGGCAATGAGCAGTTCTTC
CASSYGGLAGGNEQFF
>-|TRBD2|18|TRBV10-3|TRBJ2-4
TGTGCCATCAGTGAGTCGGATCCACTAGCGGTAGCCAAAAACATTCAGTACTTC
CAISESDPLAVAKNIQYF
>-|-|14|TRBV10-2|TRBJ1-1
TGCGCCAGCAGTGACCTGGGCGGGAACACTGAAGCTTTCTTT
CASSDLGGNTEAFF
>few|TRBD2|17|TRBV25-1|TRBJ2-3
TGTGCCAGCAGTGAATCTCGGACTAGCGGGGGACGAGATACGCAGTATTTT
CASSESRTSGGRDTQYF
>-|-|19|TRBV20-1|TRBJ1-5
TGCAGTGCTTGGGTCCCTGGACAGAGGGGACTGTATAGCAATCAGCCCCAGCATTTT
CSAWVPGQRGLYSNQPQHF
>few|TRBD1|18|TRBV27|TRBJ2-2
TGTGCCAGCAGTTTAACCCCCGGACAGGACTTTAACACCGGGGAGCTGTTTTTT
CASSLTPGQDFNTGELFF
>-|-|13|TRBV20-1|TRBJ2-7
TGCAGTGCTAGAGGTAGACTCCTATACGAGCAGTACTTC
CSARGRLLYEQYF
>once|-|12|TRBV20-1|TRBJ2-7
TGCAGTGCTCCGAACAGCCTCTACGAGCAGTACTTC
CSAPNSLYEQYF
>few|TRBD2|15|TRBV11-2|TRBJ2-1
TGTGCCAGCAGCTCGAGGGAGGGCTCCTACAATGAGCAGTTCTTC
CASSSREGSYNEQFF
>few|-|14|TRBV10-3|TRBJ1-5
TGTGCCATCAGTGAGCGGGGGGGCGGTCAGCCCCAGCATTTT
CAISERGGGQPQHF
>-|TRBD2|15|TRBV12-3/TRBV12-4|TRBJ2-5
TGTGCCAGCAGTGCGAGACTAGCGGGGGCCTACGGGCAGTACTTC
CASSARLAGAYGQYF
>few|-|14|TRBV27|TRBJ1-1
TGTGCCAGCAATAGGGAGGGAGTAAGGACTGAAGCTTTCTTT
CASNREGVRTEAFF
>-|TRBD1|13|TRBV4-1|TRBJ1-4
TGCGCCAGCAGACACGACAGGGATGAAAAACTGTTTTTT
CASRHDRDEKLFF
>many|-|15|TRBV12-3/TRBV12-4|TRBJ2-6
TGTGCCAGCACGAGACACAGGGTCGGGGCCAACGTCCTGACTTTC
CASTRHRVGANVLTF
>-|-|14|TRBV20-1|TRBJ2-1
TGCAGTGCTAGGTTCCGGGGTAACTACAATGAGCAGTTCTTC
CSARFRGNYNEQFF